The 13 T cell receptor beta chains listed next were all sequenced from one sample in a study of blood T cell repertoires in COVID-19. The table came from immunoSEQ multiplex PCR; TCRdb's copy has only in-frame clones and leaves some out. The sample lists some 300,000 clones, nearly 90% seen once, with 1% in the top ten. Sequencing input: peripheral blood. The receptors were gathered from a woman aged 40 to 50 with COVID-19, enrolled during active disease.

The rearrangement uses TRBV5-1 and TRBJ1-5; TRBD1 aligns across 7 bases. Germline-derived CDR1 and CDR2 are SGHRS and YFSETQ. This CDR3 has 17 amino acids. The J segment lost 1 base and the V segment lost 0 bases, leaving 7 bases of the junction unmatched. DNA for the CDR3: TGCGCCAGCAGCTTGGGGGTTACAGGGGACAGCAATCAGCCCCAGCATTTT. Its protein is CASSLGVTGDSNQPQHF.

The V call is TRBV7-3, the J call TRBJ2-7; TRBD2 matches 7 bases. CDR3 length equals 15 residues. Germline V lookup: CDR1 SGHTA, CDR2 FQGTGA. V lost 1 base to trimming and J lost 1 base; unmatched junction nucleotides: 4. CDR3 DNA: TGTGCCAGCAGCTTAATGGGAGGGAGTTCCTACGAGCAGTACTTC. Translated, it gives CASSLMGGSSYEQYF.

The chain couples TRBV12-3 or TRBV12-4 to TRBJ2-7; D perhaps matches TRBD1 (8 bases). Trimming removed 6 bases from V and 7 bases from J, with 16 bases in between. The CDR3 consists of 13 residues. Here the CDR3 reads CASSTLQGGEQYF. CDR3 DNA: TGTGCCAGCAGCACTTTACAGGGGGGGGAGCAGTACTTC.

The rearrangement uses TRBV9 and TRBJ1-4; perhaps TRBD1 as D (5 bases). The CDR3 totals 19 residues. Germline CDR1 is SGDLS and CDR2 is YYNGEE. V lost 3 bases to trimming and J lost 0 bases, with 21 bases between them. CDR3 nucleotide sequence: TGTGCCAGCAGCGCGGGACTGCCAGGTCGGATAGCAACTAATGAAAAACTGTTTTTT. Protein product: CASSAGLPGRIATNEKLFF.

The chain couples TRBV24-1 to TRBJ1-2, with unresolved D. Trimming removed 3 bases at V and 8 bases at J, with 12 bases between. The CDR3 sequence is 13 residues long. The germline CDR1 and CDR2 sequences are KGHDR and SFDVKD. CDR3 coding DNA: TGTGCCACCAGTGATGGCCCGGGGTCGGGCTACACCTTC. The encoded protein is CATSDGPGSGYTF.

The rearrangement joins TRBV12-3 or TRBV12-4 to TRBJ1-3; TRBD1 matches at 7 bases. The junction had 11 bases not matched to a gene; V was cut back by 6 bases and J by 15 bases. The CDR3 is made up of 12 amino acids. CDR3 sequence reads: CASRTGTGPQYF. For the CDR3, the DNA is TGTGCCAGCAGGACAGGGACGGGTCCTCAATATTTT.

The sample holds one count of this clone. The genes are TRBV5-4 and TRBJ1-2, with D maybe TRBD1 (5 bases). Germline V CDR1 and CDR2: SGHNT, YYREEE (reference sequence). Trimming removed 3 bases from V and 1 base from J, with 13 bases in between. The CDR3 spans 15 residues. CDR3 sequence (DNA): TGTGCCAGCAGCTACCCCGGAGACAGTAACTATGGCTACACCTTC. Amino acid sequence: CASSYPGDSNYGYTF.

This rearrangement joins TRBV29-1 to TRBJ1-4, with TRBD1 matching over 7 bases. From germline, CDR1 is SQVTM and CDR2 ANQGSEA. The V and J ends lost 7 bases and 8 bases, in that order; junction bases with no gene match: 7. The CDR3 is made up of 12 amino acids. CDR3 in DNA: TGCAGCGCCGCGACAGGGACCGAAAAACTGTTTTTT. As protein: CSAATGTEKLFF.

The chain has TRBV2 and TRBJ1-5; tentative D call: TRBD1 (6 bases). The CDR3 loop spans 15 amino acids. Germline V gene data show CDR1 as SNHLY and CDR2 as FYNNEI. Trimming removed 8 bases at V and 0 bases at J, with 14 bases between. CDR3 protein: CASAVGGGSNQPQHF. The CDR3 DNA is TGTGCCAGCGCTGTGGGAGGGGGTAGCAATCAGCCCCAGCATTTT. Full variable domain (missing parts from reference TRBV2 and TRBJ1-5): EPEVTQTPSHQVTQMGQEVILRCVPISNHLYFYWYRQILGQKVEFLVSFYNNEISEKSEIFDDQFSVERPDGSNFTLKIRSTKLEDSAMYFCASAVGGGSNQPQHFGDGTRLSIL.

The chain couples TRBV12-3 or TRBV12-4 to TRBJ1-1; D may be TRBD1 (6 bases). The length of the CDR3 is 13 residues. V gave up 6 bases and J gave up 0 bases, with 8 bases separating them. The CDR3 loop is CASSPGVNTEAFF. As DNA, the CDR3 is TGTGCCAGCAGCCCAGGGGTGAACACTGAAGCTTTCTTT.

This chain uses TRBV12-3 or TRBV12-4 with TRBJ1-5; 7 positions agree with TRBD1. The CDR3 covers 13 residues. V was pared by 5 bases and J by 7 bases, with 5 bases of the junction left unmatched. CDR3 in DNA: TGTGCCAGCAGTAGACAGGGAGGACAGCCCCAGCATTTT. Its translation: CASSRQGGQPQHF.

The chain is built from TRBV18 and TRBJ2-5; TRBD2 matches at 14 bases. Trimming removed 4 bases from V and 6 bases from J; junction bases left unmatched: 7. Germline CDR1 reads KGHSH; CDR2 reads LQKENI. This CDR3 region has 16 residues. CDR3 DNA sequence: TGTGCCAGCTCACACGGGACTAGCGGGAGCAGGAAGACCCAGTACTTC. Translated: CASSHGTSGSRKTQYF.

The chain combines TRBV5-5 with TRBJ2-1; TRBD2 matches 15 bases. The CDR3 runs 19 residues. V was clipped by 0 bases and J by 11 bases; unmatched bases: 15. The germline V gene encodes CDR1 SGHKS and CDR2 YYEKEE (reference sequence). The CDR3 nucleotides read TGTGCCAGCAGCTTGGTGGGACTAGCGGGAGGTAGCCACAGAAGTAAGCAGTTCTTC. Its translation is CASSLVGLAGGSHRSKQFF.